The present T cell receptor beta chain was sequenced within a study of blood T cell repertoires in COVID-19. The germline V gene encodes CDR1 LGHDT and CDR2 YNNKEL (reference sequence). CDR3 length: 12 amino acids. V lost 1 base, J lost 3 bases, and 4 bases lay in between. Sequencing was performed with immunoSEQ multiplex PCR; in TCRdb, only in-frame clones are kept and a portion is missing. The top ten hold 10% to 15% of the sample, which has about 210,000 clones, more than 70% seen once. V is TRBV3-1 (or the pseudogene TRBV3-2) and J is TRBJ2-7, with D hard to call. The receptor comes from a human donor in a cohort sampled during active COVID-19. The sequenced sample consisted of peripheral blood. DNA of the CDR3: TGTGCCAGCAGCCAAGCACACTACGAGCAGTACTTC. Translated, it gives CASSQAHYEQYF.